The 3 T cell receptor beta chains given below trace back to one sample, sequenced in a study of blood T cell repertoires in COVID-19. Some clones are missing from TCRdb's copy, which holds only in-frame ones; the method was immunoSEQ multiplex PCR. The sample lists roughly 100,000 clones; roughly 90% were seen once. Sequencing input: peripheral blood. The receptors shown here come from a human donor in a cohort sampled during active COVID-19.

The chain recombines TRBV2 with TRBJ2-7; 11 bases fit TRBD2. The CDR3 contains 15 residues. Trimming cost V 7 bases and J 3 bases; bases outside gene matches: 8. Germline values: CDR1 SNHLY, CDR2 FYNNEI. CDR3 DNA: TGTGCCAGCAAGCAACTAGCGGGAGTAGTCTACGAGCAGTACTTC. Protein sequence: CASKQLAGVVYEQYF.

The chain carries TRBV15 and TRBJ1-2; 8 bases map to TRBD1. J gave up 2 bases and V 8 bases, and 7 bases lay outside the gene matches. Germline assignment: CDR1 LNHNV and CDR2 YYDKDF (reference sequence). This CDR3 region has 14 residues. CDR3 DNA sequence: TGTGCCACCGTTGGACAGGGCGAAAACTATGGCTACACCTTC. The encoded protein is CATVGQGENYGYTF. The full variable domain, its missing parts supplied by reference TRBV15 and TRBJ1-2, is DAMVIQNPRYQVTQFGKPVTLSCSQTLNHNVMYWYQQKSSQAPKLLFHYYDKDFNNEADTPDNFQSRRPNTSFCFLDIRSPGLGDTAMYLCATVGQGENYGYTFGSGTRLTVV.

This rearrangement joins TRBV7-9 to TRBJ1-3, with D possibly being TRBD1 (5 bases). The CDR3 covers 14 residues. Germline V lookup: CDR1 SEHNR, CDR2 FQNEAQ (reference sequence). Trimming pared 3 bases from V and 9 bases from J, leaving 15 bases between. CDR3 sequence: CASSFDSGRGTIYF. The CDR3 nucleotides are TGTGCCAGCAGCTTCGACAGTGGTAGAGGCACCATATATTTT.